Listed here are 24 T cell receptor beta chains from one sample, sequenced in a study of T cells after yellow fever vaccination. One entry per CDR3 protein results from TCRdb running MiXCR on the 5' RACE reads. The sample yields about 550,000 distinct CDR3 sequences, roughly 19% seen once. This material consisted of PBMCs, taken 15 days after the yellow fever booster vaccination. The receptors were gathered from a man under 40 who received the YFV17D yellow fever vaccine.

This clonotype was counted only a few times. The chain links TRBV20-1 to TRBJ2-7; TRBD2 matches at 14 bases. The CDR3 extends over 15 amino acids. The junction had 8 bases not matched to a gene; V was cut back by 4 bases and J by 6 bases. The germline gives CDR1 DFQATT, CDR2 SNEGSKA (reference sequence). The CDR3 is CSATKGTSGSIEQYF. CDR3 bases: TGCAGTGCTACCAAAGGGACTAGCGGGAGCATCGAGCAGTACTTC.

The chain employs TRBV27 and TRBJ2-7; D may correspond to TRBD1 or TRBD2 (5 bases each). Germline V gives CDR1 MNHEY, CDR2 SMNVEV (reference sequence). The CDR3 is made up of 15 amino acids. Trimming shortened V by 0 bases and J by 2 bases, and 11 bases separated the two germline ends. In DNA, the CDR3 is TGTGCCAGCAGTTTATCTTGGGGACCCACCTACGAGCAGTACTTC. This sequence encodes CASSLSWGPTYEQYF.

The chain uses TRBV30 and TRBJ2-1, with D unclear. Trimming cost V 4 bases and J 5 bases, with 12 bases left between them. This CDR3 has 13 residues. Looked up from germline, CDR1 is GTSNPN and CDR2 is SVGIG (reference sequence). CDR3 in amino acids: CAWNRWEDNEQFF. CDR3 in DNA: TGTGCCTGGAACCGCTGGGAAGACAATGAGCAGTTCTTC.

Only a few counts were recorded for this clonotype. The chain couples TRBV4-3 to TRBJ2-3; D remains ambiguous. The CDR3 consists of 13 residues. Germline CDR1 reads LGHNA; CDR2 reads YSLEER. V was shortened by 1 base and J by 4 bases, with 6 bases between the two germline ends. The CDR3 loop reads CASSQASADTQYF. The CDR3 bases are TGCGCCAGCAGCCAAGCCTCGGCAGATACGCAGTATTTT.

V gene TRBV19 combines with J gene TRBJ2-3, with 9 bases lining up with TRBD2. The CDR3 is 15 amino acids. Germline trimming cut 5 bases from V and 8 bases from J; bases unmatched to any gene: 11. Germline assignment: CDR1 LNHDA and CDR2 SQIVND (reference sequence). The CDR3: CASSALAGSTGTQYF. As DNA, the CDR3 is TGTGCCAGTAGTGCGCTAGCGGGATCCACGGGTACGCAGTATTTT.

This chain connects TRBV7-9 to TRBJ2-7, with D maybe TRBD1 (6 bases). From germline, CDR1 is SEHNR and CDR2 FQNEAQ (reference sequence). The CDR3 spans 14 residues. V lost 1 base, J lost 1 base, and 8 bases lay in between. CDR3 in DNA: TGTGCCAGCAGCTTAGAGGGGGTGTCCTACGAGCAGTACTTC. This codes for CASSLEGVSYEQYF.

A note on this clonotype: One junction end disagrees with the germline gene, perhaps due to a read error. The CDR3 sequence is CVSSLGQTSDEQFF. CDR3 nucleotides: TGTGTCAGCAGCTTAGGACAGACGTCCGATGAGCAGTTCTTC. The genes are TRBV7-9 and TRBJ2-1; possible D gene TRBD1, 6 bases. Per germline, CDR1 SEHNR and CDR2 FQNEAQ (reference sequence). This CDR3 comprises 14 residues.

This clonotype was seen a few times. J is TRBJ2-3 and V is TRBV20-1, with D perhaps being TRBD1 or TRBD2 (5 bases each). Germline V gene data show CDR1 as DFQATT and CDR2 as SNEGSKA (reference sequence). V was clipped by 1 base and J by 4 bases, with 9 bases between them. The CDR3 has 13 amino acids. In DNA form, the CDR3 reads TGCAGTGCTAGAGGGGACGGTGCAGATACGCAGTATTTT. It translates to CSARGDGADTQYF.

This clonotype turned up a few times. The chain carries TRBV28 and TRBJ2-1; 8 nucleotides match TRBD2. Germline V gene lookup returns CDR1 MDHEN and CDR2 SYDVKM. Trimming cost V 3 bases and J 7 bases; bases outside gene matches: 11. The CDR3 consists of 16 residues. CDR3: CASSFPPSGSLNEQFF. CDR3 nucleotides: TGTGCCAGCAGTTTCCCCCCCAGCGGGAGTTTAAATGAGCAGTTCTTC.

This clonotype was seen just once. The rearrangement links TRBV18 to TRBJ2-3; no clear D. This CDR3 has 15 residues. V lost 2 bases and J 3 bases, leaving 12 bases between the germline ends. Germline CDR1 KGHSH, CDR2 LQKENI. This chain's CDR3 is CASSPSDPRTDTQYF. CDR3 in DNA: TGTGCCAGCTCACCAAGCGACCCGCGAACAGATACGCAGTATTTT.

At least ten counts were recorded for this clonotype. The genes are TRBV3-1 and TRBJ2-5; 7 bases line up with TRBD1. Trimming removed 1 base from V and 2 bases from J; junction bases left unmatched: 7. This CDR3 has 16 residues. Germline V lookup: CDR1 LGHDT, CDR2 YNNKEL (reference sequence). CDR3 residues: CASSQGGGRGQETQYF. CDR3 sequence (DNA): TGTGCCAGCAGCCAAGGAGGCGGCAGGGGGCAAGAGACCCAGTACTTC.

This clonotype has only a few counts. V gene TRBV7-3 combines with J gene TRBJ1-1; 9 bases are a match to TRBD1. The CDR3 runs 17 residues. Germline-derived CDR1 and CDR2 are SGHTA and FQGTGA. V was clipped by 4 bases and J by 0 bases; unmatched bases: 9. The CDR3 nucleotides read TGTGCCAGCAGCTCATGGACAGGGGACAAAATGAACACTGAAGCTTTCTTT. Encoded protein: CASSSWTGDKMNTEAFF.

This chain links TRBV7-2 with TRBJ2-1; D is unresolved. Deletions cut 1 base from V and 5 bases from J, with 6 bases between. Looked up from germline, CDR1 is SGHTA and CDR2 is FQGNSA. This CDR3 comprises 13 residues. In nucleotides, the CDR3 is TGTGCCAGCAGCTTAGTCCTCAACAATGAGCAGTTCTTC. Protein: CASSLVLNNEQFF. Combining the CDR3 with reference TRBV7-2 and TRBJ2-1 gives the whole variable domain GAGVSQSPSNKVTEKGKDVELRCDPISGHTALYWYRQSLGQGLEFLIYFQGNSAPDKSGLPSDRFSAERTGGSVSTLTIQRTQQEDSAVYLCASSLVLNNEQFFGPGTRLTVL.

The rearrangement links TRBV9 to TRBJ2-4, with D perhaps matching TRBD2 (7 bases). Germline values: CDR1 SGDLS, CDR2 YYNGEE. CDR3 length: 14 residues. The CDR3 protein is CAGNGAGAKNIQYF. The CDR3 nucleotides read TGTGCAGGCAACGGGGCGGGGGCTAAAAACATTCAGTACTTC.

This clonotype appeared many times. The chain has TRBV7-9 and TRBJ2-1; 7 bases align to TRBD1. J gave up 4 bases and V 4 bases, and 4 bases lay outside the gene matches. The CDR3 has 14 residues. CDR1 and CDR2 from the germline V gene are SEHNR and FQNEAQ (reference sequence). Here the CDR3 DNA reads TGTGCCAGCAGCTCAATGGGACAGTACAATGAGCAGTTCTTC. Amino acids: CASSSMGQYNEQFF.

The CDR3 loop reads CASSLLGPFNEQFF. In DNA, the CDR3 is TGTGCCAGCAGCTTGCTGGGTCCGTTCAATGAGCAGTTCTTC. The V gene is TRBV5-4, the J gene TRBJ2-1; D is unclear. This CDR3 is 14 amino acids long. In germline, CDR1 is SGHNT, CDR2 YYREEE (reference sequence). The V end was cut by 1 base, the J end by 6 bases, with 11 bases between.

The sample holds a few counts of this clonotype. The chain employs TRBV20-1 and TRBJ1-5, with 9 bases that match TRBD1. This CDR3 has 14 residues. The trim removed 5 bases at V and 5 bases at J, leaving 7 bases unmatched. Germline V gives CDR1 DFQATT, CDR2 SNEGSKA (reference sequence). The CDR3 loop is CSASSGQGYQPQHF. CDR3 DNA: TGCAGTGCTTCCTCGGGACAGGGATATCAGCCCCAGCATTTT.

This clonotype was observed a handful of times. At one end, the junction sequence differs from germline, possibly due to a read error. This chain links TRBV4-2 with TRBJ2-3, with D unresolved. The CDR3 is made up of 16 amino acids. Germline loops: CDR1 LGHNA, CDR2 YNFKEQ. Here the CDR3 reads CASSQTHGGGTDTQYF. CDR3 DNA sequence: TGCGCCAGCAGCCAAACCCATGGCGGTGGCACAGATACGCAGTATTTT.

The CDR3 nucleotides are TGTGCCAGCAGTCCTGGGGCTAGAATGTACTTC. Its protein is CASSPGARMYF. V gene TRBV12-3 or TRBV12-4 combines with J gene TRBJ2-7, with D perhaps matching TRBD1 (5 bases). V was pared by 5 bases and J by 12 bases, with 14 bases between. This CDR3 has 11 amino acids.

The sample holds a few counts of this clonotype. V is TRBV3-1 and J is TRBJ1-5; TRBD1 might be the D (5 bases). CDR3 length: 13 residues. Trimming left V 3 bases short and J 6 bases short, with 9 bases between. Germline V gene lookup returns CDR1 LGHDT and CDR2 YNNKEL (reference sequence). The CDR3 sequence is CASSQGGTQPQHF. The CDR3 DNA reads TGTGCCAGCAGCCAGGGGGGAACTCAGCCCCAGCATTTT. Variable domain in full (rest from reference TRBV3-1 and TRBJ1-5): DTAVSQTPKYLVTQMGNDKSIKCEQNLGHDTMYWYKQDSKKFLKIMFSYNNKELIINETVPNRFSPKSPDKAHLNLHINSLELGDSAVYFCASSQGGTQPQHFGDGTRLSIL.

The chain uses TRBV5-4 and TRBJ2-1; TRBD2 matches at 16 bases. V trimming: 6 bases; J trimming: 7 bases; junction bases outside the gene matches: 10. The CDR3 loop spans 17 amino acids. From germline, CDR1 is SGHNT and CDR2 YYREEE (reference sequence). The CDR3 DNA reads TGTGCCAGCATGGGTCCGGGACTAGCGGGAGGGTTTAATGAGCAGTTCTTC. The encoded protein is CASMGPGLAGGFNEQFF.

This clonotype was found a few times. This chain joins TRBV28 and TRBJ2-3; TRBD2 matches at 8 bases. The CDR3 totals 12 residues. Looked up from germline, CDR1 is MDHEN and CDR2 is SYDVKM. The J segment lost 9 bases and the V segment lost 4 bases, leaving 3 bases of the junction unmatched. In nucleotides, the CDR3 is TGTGCCAGCAGTTCCGTAGCGGGGACGCAGTATTTT. Its protein product is CASSSVAGTQYF.

The genes are TRBV12-3 or TRBV12-4 and TRBJ2-7; D possibly corresponds to TRBD2 (6 bases). CDR3 size: 15 residues. The V end was cut by 6 bases, the J end by 2 bases, with 17 bases between. In DNA, the CDR3 is TGTGCCAGCAGAAAAACGAGCGGAGGGGCCTACGAGCAGTACTTC. This encodes CASRKTSGGAYEQYF.

The V gene is TRBV15, the J gene TRBJ2-7; weak D call: TRBD2 (6 bases). CDR1 LNHNV and CDR2 YYDKDF come from the germline V gene (reference sequence). This CDR3 contains 17 residues. V shed 0 bases and J shed 2 bases, with 17 bases lying between them. CDR3 in amino acids: CATSRDRGLARTYEQYF. The CDR3 DNA reads as TGTGCCACCAGCAGAGATCGTGGCCTAGCGAGGACCTACGAGCAGTACTTC.